In this sample, the clone carrying this TCR beta chain turned up a few times. Noted time point: patch test 1, 2 weeks after DPC sensitization. Sample treatment: therapeutic diphenylcyclopropenone sensitization with weekly scalp DPC. The data belong to a study of human T cells and chemical hapten exposure. V trimming: 6 bases; J trimming: 0 bases; junction bases outside the gene matches: 13. The CDR3 sequence is 18 residues long. Germline CDR1 is LNHNV and CDR2 is YYDKDF (reference sequence). TCRdb reanalysed the RACE reads using MiXCR and keeps one entry per CDR3 protein. This table has about 100,000 distinct CDR3 sequences, about 11% appearing once.

The TCR comes from a man aged 35-49 years with alopecia areata. Some clones in this sample may be carry-over from other donors' samples. The starting material was whole blood, obtained in connection with sensitization to the hapten diphenylcyclopropenone (DPC). V is TRBV15 and J is TRBJ2-1; 8 nucleotides align to TRBD2. CDR3 DNA: TGTGCCACCAGGGGGTCTAGCGGGCCCCCTAGCTCCTACAATGAGCAGTTCTTC. It is translated as CATRGSSGPPSSYNEQFF.